These 10 T cell receptor beta chains were all obtained from the same sample, sequenced in a study of T-cell memory formation after mild COVID-19. Using its own MiXCR run on the 5' RACE reads, TCRdb lists one record per CDR3 protein. The profile covers some 260,000 distinct CDR3 sequences, with about a sixth appearing a single time and 3.5% to 4% taken by the ten largest. The sample was PBMCs or a T cell subset sorted from them (not recorded which). The receptors derive from a man aged 18 to 29 who had mild COVID-19 (a few samples of this study predate the infection). Cell type and time point are not known.

J is TRBJ1-6 and V is TRBV7-6, with 8 bases identical to TRBD1. CDR1 and CDR2 (germline): SGHVS, FNYEAQ. V was pared by 1 base and J by 13 bases, with 3 bases of the junction left unmatched. This CDR3 comprises 13 residues. CDR3 in DNA: TGTGCCAGCAGCTTAGGACAGGGGAACCCCCTCCACTTT. Amino acid sequence: CASSLGQGNPLHF. The whole variable domain, remainder taken from reference TRBV7-6 and TRBJ1-6, is GAGVSQSPRYKVTKRGQDVALRCDPISGHVSLYWYRQALGQGPEFLTYFNYEAQQDKSGLPNDRFSAERPEGSISTLTIQRTEQRDSAMYRCASSLGQGNPLHFGNGTRLTVT.

This chain links TRBV7-2 with TRBJ2-2; 7 bases are a match to TRBD1. Unmatched junction bases numbered 3, after V lost 5 bases and J lost 3 bases. The CDR3 is made up of 14 amino acids. Per the germline V gene, CDR1 is SGHTA and CDR2 is FQGNSA. The CDR3 DNA sequence: TGTGCCAGCAGCACGGGACAGCACACCGGGGAGCTGTTTTTT. Translated, it gives CASSTGQHTGELFF.

The chain employs TRBV5-1 and TRBJ2-3, with D unclear. From germline, CDR1 is SGHRS and CDR2 YFSETQ. The CDR3 runs to 14 residues. V lost 3 bases to trimming and J lost 2 bases, with 10 bases between them. The CDR3 region is CASSSELPTDTQYF. The CDR3 DNA sequence: TGCGCCAGCAGCTCTGAGCTCCCCACAGATACGCAGTATTTT.

The chain uses TRBV24-1 and TRBJ1-5, with 10 bases lining up with TRBD1. The germline gives CDR1 KGHDR, CDR2 SFDVKD. This CDR3 spans 19 amino acids. The V gene end was trimmed by 9 bases and the J gene end by 0 bases; junction bases not matched to a gene: 16. The CDR3 DNA sequence: TGTGCCACCGTCCCCACCGGGACAGGGGAACCCCTTAGCAATCAGCCCCAGCATTTT. This gives the protein CATVPTGTGEPLSNQPQHF.

This clonotype has just a few counts. This rearrangement joins TRBV7-9 to TRBJ2-7; D not certain. Germline CDR1 reads SEHNR; CDR2 reads FQNEAQ (reference sequence). The CDR3 is 12 residues long. V dropped 5 bases and J dropped 1 base, with 6 bases sitting between them. The CDR3 here is CASSRRSYEQYV. In DNA, the CDR3 is TGTGCCAGCAGCCGCAGGTCCTACGAGCAGTACGTC.

This clonotype came up a few times. This chain connects TRBV5-6 to TRBJ2-3, with 8 bases aligning to TRBD1. V shed 5 bases, J shed 4 bases, and the junction held 6 bases outside the gene matches. The CDR3 consists of 14 residues. Germline V gene data show CDR1 as SGHDT and CDR2 as YYEEEE. The CDR3 nucleotides are TGTGCCAGCAGTTCGACAGGGGAAGCAGATACGCAGTATTTT. Its translation: CASSSTGEADTQYF.

The CDR3 region has the DNA TGTGCCAGCAGCCAAGATCTATATGAGCAGTTCTTC. This codes for CASSQDLYEQFF. This chain joins TRBV4-2 and TRBJ2-1; D remains ambiguous. Trimming removed 0 bases at V and 8 bases at J, with 5 bases between. Germline values: CDR1 LGHNA, CDR2 YNFKEQ. The CDR3 is 12 residues long.

In this sample, this clonotype turned up a few times. This rearrangement joins TRBV20-1 to TRBJ1-2; a weak D match, TRBD1 (6 bases). Trimming removed 3 bases at V and 6 bases at J, with 11 bases between. Looked up from germline, CDR1 is DFQATT and CDR2 is SNEGSKA (reference sequence). The CDR3 sequence is 12 residues long. The CDR3 sequence: CSASGGGHGYTF. Written as DNA, the CDR3 is TGCAGTGCTAGTGGGGGCGGGCATGGCTACACCTTC.

This clonotype has ten or more counts. The rearrangement joins TRBV5-1 to TRBJ2-5; maybe TRBD1 (5 bases). Germline assignment: CDR1 SGHRS and CDR2 YFSETQ. The CDR3 runs to 15 residues. Trimming removed 4 bases from V and 1 base from J, with 14 bases in between. The CDR3 sequence: CASSPVTGFQETQYF. CDR3 in DNA: TGCGCCAGCAGCCCGGTAACAGGATTCCAAGAGACCCAGTACTTC.

V gene TRBV6-5 combines with J gene TRBJ2-1; D gene uncertain. V lost 7 bases to trimming and J lost 9 bases, with 16 bases between them. The CDR3 has 13 amino acids. Germline-derived CDR1 and CDR2 are MNHEY and SVGAGI. The CDR3 sequence is CASKGLGVSEQFF. In DNA, the CDR3 is TGTGCCAGCAAGGGTCTAGGTGTGAGTGAGCAGTTCTTC.